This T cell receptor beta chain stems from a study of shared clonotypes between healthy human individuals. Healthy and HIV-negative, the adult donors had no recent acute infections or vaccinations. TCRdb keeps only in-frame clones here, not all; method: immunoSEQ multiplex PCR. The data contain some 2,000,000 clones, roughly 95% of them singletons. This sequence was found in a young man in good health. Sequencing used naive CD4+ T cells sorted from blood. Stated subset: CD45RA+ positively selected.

This CDR3 reads CASSLMAGNEQYF. The CDR3 DNA reads TGTGCCAGCAGCTTAATGGCAGGGAACGAGCAGTACTTC. V gene TRBV13 combines with J gene TRBJ2-7; possible D gene TRBD1, 5 bases. The CDR3 consists of 13 residues. The V end was cut by 2 bases, the J end by 5 bases, with 10 bases between. Germline lookup yields CDR1 PRHDT and CDR2 FYEKMQ (reference sequence).